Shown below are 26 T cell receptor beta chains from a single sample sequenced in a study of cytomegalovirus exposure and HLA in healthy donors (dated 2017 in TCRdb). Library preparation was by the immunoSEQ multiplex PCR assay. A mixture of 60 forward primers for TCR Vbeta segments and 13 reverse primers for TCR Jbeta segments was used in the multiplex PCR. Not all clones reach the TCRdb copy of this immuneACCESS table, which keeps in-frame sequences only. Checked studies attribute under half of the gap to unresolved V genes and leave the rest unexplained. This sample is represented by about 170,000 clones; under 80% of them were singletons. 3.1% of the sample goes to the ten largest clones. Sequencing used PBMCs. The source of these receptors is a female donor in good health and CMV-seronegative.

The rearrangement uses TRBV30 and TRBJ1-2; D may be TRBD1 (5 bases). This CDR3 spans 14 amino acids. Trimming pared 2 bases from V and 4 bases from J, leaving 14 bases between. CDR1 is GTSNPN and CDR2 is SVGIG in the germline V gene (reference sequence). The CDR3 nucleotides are TGTGCCTGGAGTTTTGGGGCCACTGGCTATGGCTACACCTTC. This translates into CAWSFGATGYGYTF.

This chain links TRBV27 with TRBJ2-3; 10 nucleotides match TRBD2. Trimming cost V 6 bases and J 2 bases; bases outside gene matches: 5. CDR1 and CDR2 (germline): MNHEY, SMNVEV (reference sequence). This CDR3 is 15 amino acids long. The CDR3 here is CASRLAGALTDTQYF. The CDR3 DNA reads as TGTGCCAGCAGGCTAGCGGGGGCCCTCACAGATACGCAGTATTTT.

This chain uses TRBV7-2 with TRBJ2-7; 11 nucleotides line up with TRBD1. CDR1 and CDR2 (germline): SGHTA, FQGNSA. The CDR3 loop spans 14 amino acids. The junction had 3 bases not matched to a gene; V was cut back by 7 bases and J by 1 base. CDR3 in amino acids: CASIRDRGSYEQYF. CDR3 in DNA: TGTGCCAGCATACGGGACAGGGGGTCCTACGAGCAGTACTTC.

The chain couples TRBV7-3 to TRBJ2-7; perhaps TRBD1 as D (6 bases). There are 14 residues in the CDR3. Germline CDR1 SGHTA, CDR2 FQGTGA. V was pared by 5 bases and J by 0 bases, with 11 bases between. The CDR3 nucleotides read TGTGCCAGCAGCCCTAGGGGGACCTCCTACGAGCAGTACTTC. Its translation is CASSPRGTSYEQYF.

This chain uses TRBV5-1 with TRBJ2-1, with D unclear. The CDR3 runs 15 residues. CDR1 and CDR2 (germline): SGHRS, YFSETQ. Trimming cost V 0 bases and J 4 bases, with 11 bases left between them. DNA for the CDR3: TGCGCCAGCAGCTTGGCCTCAAGAACTTACAATGAGCAGTTCTTC. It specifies CASSLASRTYNEQFF.

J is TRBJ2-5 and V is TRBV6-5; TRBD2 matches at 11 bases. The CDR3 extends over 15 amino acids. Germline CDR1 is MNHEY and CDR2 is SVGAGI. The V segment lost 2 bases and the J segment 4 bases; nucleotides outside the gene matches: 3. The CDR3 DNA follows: TGTGCCAGCAGTTACGGGACTAGCGGCCGAGAGACCCAGTACTTC. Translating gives CASSYGTSGRETQYF.

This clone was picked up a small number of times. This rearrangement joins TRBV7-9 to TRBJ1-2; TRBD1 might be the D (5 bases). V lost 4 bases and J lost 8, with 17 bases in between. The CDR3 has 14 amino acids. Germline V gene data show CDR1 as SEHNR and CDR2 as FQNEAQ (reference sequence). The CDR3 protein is CASSYEQIWGGYTF. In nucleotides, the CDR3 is TGTGCCAGCAGCTACGAACAGATCTGGGGCGGCTACACCTTC.

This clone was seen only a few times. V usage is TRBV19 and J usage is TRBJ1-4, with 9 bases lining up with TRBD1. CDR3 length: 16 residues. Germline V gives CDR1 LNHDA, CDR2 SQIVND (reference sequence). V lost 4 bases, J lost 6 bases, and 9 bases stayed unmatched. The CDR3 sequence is CASSNPRQGGYEKLFF. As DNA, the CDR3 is TGTGCCAGTAGTAACCCCCGACAGGGGGGCTATGAAAAACTGTTTTTT.

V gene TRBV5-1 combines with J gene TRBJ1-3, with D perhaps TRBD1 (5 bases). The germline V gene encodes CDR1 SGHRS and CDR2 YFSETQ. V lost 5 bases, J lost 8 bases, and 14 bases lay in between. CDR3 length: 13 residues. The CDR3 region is CASSTGALDTIYF. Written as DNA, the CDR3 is TGCGCCAGCAGTACAGGTGCTCTAGACACCATATATTTT.

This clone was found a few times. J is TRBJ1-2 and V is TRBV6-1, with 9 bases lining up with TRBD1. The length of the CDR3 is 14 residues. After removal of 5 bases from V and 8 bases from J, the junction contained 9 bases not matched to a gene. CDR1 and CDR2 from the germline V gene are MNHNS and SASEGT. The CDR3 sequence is CASSTGTGMRGYTF. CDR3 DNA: TGTGCCAGCAGTACCGGGACAGGGATGCGAGGCTACACCTTC.

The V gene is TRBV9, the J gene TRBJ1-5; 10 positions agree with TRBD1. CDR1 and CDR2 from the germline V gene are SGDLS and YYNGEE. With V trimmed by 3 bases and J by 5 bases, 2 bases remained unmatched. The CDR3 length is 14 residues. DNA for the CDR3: TGTGCCAGCAGCGAGACAGGGGGCGATCAGCCCCAGCATTTT. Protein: CASSETGGDQPQHF.

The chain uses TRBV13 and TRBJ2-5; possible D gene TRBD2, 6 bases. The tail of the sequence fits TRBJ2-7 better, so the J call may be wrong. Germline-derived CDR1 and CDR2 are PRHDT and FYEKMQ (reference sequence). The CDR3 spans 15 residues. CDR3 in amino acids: CASSRRGTGSYEQYF. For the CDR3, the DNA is TGTGCCAGCAGCAGGCGCGGGACTGGCTCCTACGAGCAGTACTTC.

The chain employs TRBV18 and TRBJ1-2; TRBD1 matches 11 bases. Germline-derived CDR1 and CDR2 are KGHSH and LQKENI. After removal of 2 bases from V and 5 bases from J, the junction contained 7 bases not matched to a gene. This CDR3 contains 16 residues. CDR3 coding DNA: TGTGCCAGCTCACCAGGAGAACGGGACAGGGGGTATGGCTACACCTTC. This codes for CASSPGERDRGYGYTF.

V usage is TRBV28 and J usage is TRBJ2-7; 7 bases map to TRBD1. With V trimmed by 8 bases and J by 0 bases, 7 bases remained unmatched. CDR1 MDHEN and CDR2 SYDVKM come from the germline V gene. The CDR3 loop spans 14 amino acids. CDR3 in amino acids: CASGMTGSSYEQYF. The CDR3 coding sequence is TGTGCCAGCGGGATGACAGGGAGCTCCTACGAGCAGTACTTC.

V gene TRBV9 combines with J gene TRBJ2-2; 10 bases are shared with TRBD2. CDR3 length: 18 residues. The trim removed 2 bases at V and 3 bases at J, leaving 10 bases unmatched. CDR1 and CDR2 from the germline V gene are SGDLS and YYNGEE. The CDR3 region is CASSVEGSGRYYTGELFF. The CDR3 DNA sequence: TGTGCCAGCAGCGTCGAGGGTAGCGGGAGGTACTACACCGGGGAGCTGTTTTTT.

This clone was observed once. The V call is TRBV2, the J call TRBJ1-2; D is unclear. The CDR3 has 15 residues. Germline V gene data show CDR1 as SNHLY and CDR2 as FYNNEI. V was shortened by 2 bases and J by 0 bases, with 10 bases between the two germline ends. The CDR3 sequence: CASSESRGANYGYTF. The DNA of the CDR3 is TGTGCCAGCAGTGAATCCCGCGGAGCTAACTATGGCTACACCTTC.

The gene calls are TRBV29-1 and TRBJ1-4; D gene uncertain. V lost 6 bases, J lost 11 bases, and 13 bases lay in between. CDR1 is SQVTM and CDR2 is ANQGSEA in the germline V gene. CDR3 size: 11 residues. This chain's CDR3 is CSVERGGKLFF. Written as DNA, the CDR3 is TGCAGCGTGGAGCGGGGTGGGAAACTGTTTTTT.

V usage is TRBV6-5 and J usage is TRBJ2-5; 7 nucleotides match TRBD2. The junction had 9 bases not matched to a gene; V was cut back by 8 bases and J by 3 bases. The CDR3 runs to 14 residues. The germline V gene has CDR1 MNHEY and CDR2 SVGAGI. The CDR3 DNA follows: TGTGCCAGCGCATTGGGGGGGACTAAAGAGACCCAGTACTTC. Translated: CASALGGTKETQYF.

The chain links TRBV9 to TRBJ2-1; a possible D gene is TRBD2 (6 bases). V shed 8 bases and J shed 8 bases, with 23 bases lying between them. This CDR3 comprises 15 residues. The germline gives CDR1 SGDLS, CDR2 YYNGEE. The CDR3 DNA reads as TGTGCCAGTAACCGGGCTATGGAGGGGCGGGATGAGCAGTTCTTC. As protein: CASNRAMEGRDEQFF.

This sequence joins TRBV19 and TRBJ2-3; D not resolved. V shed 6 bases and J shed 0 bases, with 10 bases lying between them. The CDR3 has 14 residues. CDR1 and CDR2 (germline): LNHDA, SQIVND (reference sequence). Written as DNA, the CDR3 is TGTGCCAGTAGGGTTAGCACTAGCACAGATACGCAGTATTTT. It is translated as CASRVSTSTDTQYF.

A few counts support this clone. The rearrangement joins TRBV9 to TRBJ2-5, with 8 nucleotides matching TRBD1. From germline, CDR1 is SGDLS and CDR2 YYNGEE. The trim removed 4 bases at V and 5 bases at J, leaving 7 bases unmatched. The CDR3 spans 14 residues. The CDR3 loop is CASSPDRGFETQYF. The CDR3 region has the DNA TGTGCCAGCAGCCCAGACAGGGGTTTTGAGACCCAGTACTTC. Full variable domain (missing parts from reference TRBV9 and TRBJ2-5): DSGVTQTPKHLITATGQRVTLRCSPRSGDLSVYWYQQSLDQGLQFLIQYYNGEERAKGNILERFSAQQFPDLHSELNLSSLELGDSALYFCASSPDRGFETQYFGPGTRLLVL.

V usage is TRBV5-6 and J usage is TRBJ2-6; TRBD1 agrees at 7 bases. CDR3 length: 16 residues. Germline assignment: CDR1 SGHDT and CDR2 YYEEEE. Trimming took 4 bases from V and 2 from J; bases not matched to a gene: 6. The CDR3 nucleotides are TGTGCCAGCAGCAAGTACAGGGGTGCTGGGGCCAACGTCCTGACTTTC. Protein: CASSKYRGAGANVLTF.

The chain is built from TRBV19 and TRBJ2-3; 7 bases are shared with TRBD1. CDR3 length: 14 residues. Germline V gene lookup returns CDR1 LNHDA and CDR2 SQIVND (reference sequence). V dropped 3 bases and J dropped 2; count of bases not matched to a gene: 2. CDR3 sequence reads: CASSIGTATDTQYF. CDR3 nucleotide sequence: TGTGCCAGTAGTATCGGGACAGCCACAGATACGCAGTATTTT. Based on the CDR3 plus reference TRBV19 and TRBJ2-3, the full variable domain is DGGITQSPKYLFRKEGQNVTLSCEQNLNHDAMYWYRQDPGQGLRLIYYSQIVNDFQKGDIAEGYSVSREKKESFPLTVTSAQKNPTAFYLCASSIGTATDTQYFGPGTRLTVL.

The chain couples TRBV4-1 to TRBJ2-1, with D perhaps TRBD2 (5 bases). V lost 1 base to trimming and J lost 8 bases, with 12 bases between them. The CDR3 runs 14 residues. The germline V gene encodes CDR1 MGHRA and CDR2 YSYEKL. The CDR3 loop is CASSQVSGNDEQFF. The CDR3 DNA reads TGCGCCAGCAGCCAAGTCTCGGGGAACGATGAGCAGTTCTTC.

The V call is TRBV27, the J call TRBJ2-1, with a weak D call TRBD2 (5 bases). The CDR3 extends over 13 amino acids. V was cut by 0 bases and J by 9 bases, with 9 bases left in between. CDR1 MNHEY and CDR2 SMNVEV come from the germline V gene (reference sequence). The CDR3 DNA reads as TGTGCCAGCAGTTTATCGCTGGGGAGTGAGCAGTTCTTC. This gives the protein CASSLSLGSEQFF.

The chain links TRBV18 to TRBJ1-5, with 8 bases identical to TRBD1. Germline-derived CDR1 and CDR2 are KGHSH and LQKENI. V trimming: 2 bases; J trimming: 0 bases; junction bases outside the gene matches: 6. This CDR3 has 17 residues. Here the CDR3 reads CASSPNRGAYSNQPQHF. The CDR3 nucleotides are TGTGCCAGCTCACCAAACAGGGGGGCTTATAGCAATCAGCCCCAGCATTTT.